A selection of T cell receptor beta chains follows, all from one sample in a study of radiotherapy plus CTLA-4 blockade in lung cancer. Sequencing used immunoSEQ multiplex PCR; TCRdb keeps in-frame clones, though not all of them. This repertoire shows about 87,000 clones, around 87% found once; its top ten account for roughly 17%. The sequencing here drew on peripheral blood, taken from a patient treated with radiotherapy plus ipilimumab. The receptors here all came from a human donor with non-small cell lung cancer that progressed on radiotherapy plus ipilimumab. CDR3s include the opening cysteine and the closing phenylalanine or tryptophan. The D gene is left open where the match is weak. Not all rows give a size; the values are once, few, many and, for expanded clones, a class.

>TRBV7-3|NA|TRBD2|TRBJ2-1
CASSLGVAGVGQFF
TGTGCCAGCAGCTTAGGGGTAGCGGGGGTGGGGCAGTTCTTC
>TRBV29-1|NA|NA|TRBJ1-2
CSVEVGSHGYTF
TGCAGCGTTGAGGTAGGGAGCCATGGCTACACCTTC
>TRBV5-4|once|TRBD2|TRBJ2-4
CASSLAPSGNIQYF
TGTGCCAGCAGCTTGGCCCCTAGCGGAAACATTCAGTACTTC
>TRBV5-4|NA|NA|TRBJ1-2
CASSKRGIYGYTF
TGTGCCAGCAGCAAACGAGGGATCTATGGCTACACCTTC
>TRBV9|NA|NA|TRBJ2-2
CASSPRSTATGELFF
TGTGCCAGCAGCCCCCGATCGACAGCTACCGGGGAGCTGTTTTTT
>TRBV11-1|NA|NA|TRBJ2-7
CASSLGQASYEQYF
TGTGCCAGCAGCTTAGGACAAGCCTCCTACGAGCAGTACTTC
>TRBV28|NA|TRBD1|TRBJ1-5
CASSFGTGLNQPQHF
TGTGCCAGCAGTTTTGGGACAGGCCTTAATCAGCCCCAGCATTTT
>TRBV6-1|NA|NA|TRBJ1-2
CASSQKPNYGYTF
TGTGCCAGCAGCCAGAAACCTAACTATGGCTACACCTTC
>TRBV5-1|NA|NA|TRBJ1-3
CASSLASGNTIYF
TGCGCCAGCAGCTTGGCCTCTGGAAACACCATATATTTT
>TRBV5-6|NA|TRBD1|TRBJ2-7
CASSPRWDSTYEQYF
TGTGCCAGCAGCCCGAGGTGGGACAGCACCTACGAGCAGTACTTC
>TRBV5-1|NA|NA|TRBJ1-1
CASSWSPTNTEAFF
TGCGCCAGCAGCTGGTCCCCTACGAACACTGAAGCTTTCTTT
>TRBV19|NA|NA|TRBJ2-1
CASNQGSAPNEQFF
TGTGCCAGCAACCAAGGGAGCGCCCCCAATGAGCAGTTCTTC
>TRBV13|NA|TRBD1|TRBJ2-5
CATAGTGLEQYF
TGTGCCACGGCCGGGACAGGGCTGGAGCAGTACTTC
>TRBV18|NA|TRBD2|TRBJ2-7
CASSRTSGVYEQYF
TGTGCCAGCTCACGGACTAGCGGGGTTTACGAGCAGTACTTC
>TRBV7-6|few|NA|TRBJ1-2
CASSPLGGRDGYTF
TGTGCCAGCAGTCCTCTAGGGGGGCGGGATGGCTACACCTTC
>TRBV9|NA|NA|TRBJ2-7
CASSVHPGSPYEQYF
TGTGCCAGCAGCGTACATCCCGGGAGCCCCTACGAGCAGTACTTC
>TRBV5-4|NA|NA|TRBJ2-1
CASSLVGTNYNEQFF
TGTGCCAGCAGCTTGGTTGGGACAAACTACAATGAGCAGTTCTTC
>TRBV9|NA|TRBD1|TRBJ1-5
CASSVGPLTGANQPQHF
TGTGCCAGCAGCGTAGGCCCCCTCACAGGGGCCAATCAGCCCCAGCATTTT
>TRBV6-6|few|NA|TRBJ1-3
CASSYSTRNTIYF
TGTGCCAGCAGTTACTCGACGCGAAACACCATATATTTT
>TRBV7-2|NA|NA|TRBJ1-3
CASSLEGGRQSVHLGTIYF
TGTGCCAGCAGCTTAGAGGGGGGACGCCAGAGCGTCCATTTGGGCACCATATATTTT
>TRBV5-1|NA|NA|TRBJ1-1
CASSPQGNTEAFF
TGCGCCAGCAGCCCACAGGGTAACACTGAAGCTTTCTTT
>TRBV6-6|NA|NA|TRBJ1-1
CASSYTVSEAFF
TGTGCCAGCAGTTACACGGTATCTGAAGCTTTCTTT
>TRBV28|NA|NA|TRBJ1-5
CASSVNQPQHF
TGTGCCAGCAGTGTCAATCAGCCCCAGCATTTT
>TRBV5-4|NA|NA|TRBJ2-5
CASSPGGSQETQYF
TGTGCCAGCAGCCCCGGGGGTTCACAAGAGACCCAGTACTTC
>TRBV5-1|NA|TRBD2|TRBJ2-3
CASSLGTSGDTQYF
TGCGCCAGCAGCTTGGGGACTAGCGGGGATACGCAGTATTTT
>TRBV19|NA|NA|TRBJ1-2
CASSIRRANYGYTF
TGTGCCAGTAGTATCCGAAGAGCTAACTATGGCTACACCTTC